These 4 T cell receptor beta chains originate from one sample sequenced in a study of Graves' ophthalmopathy and Graves' hyperthyroidism. RNA transcripts were the template, and TCR beta CDR3 regions were amplified from them. Second-round multiplex PCR came after a first-round RT-PCR that employed HTBI primers. Each CDR3 protein is one row after TCRdb ran MiXCR on the multiplex PCR reads. Here the sample spans hundreds of thousands of distinct CDR3 sequences, 20% to 25% being singletons. Sequenced material: peripheral blood. The receptor source for this set is a woman between 45 and 60 years old with Graves' ophthalmopathy.

This clonotype was counted many times. The chain is built from TRBV4-1 and TRBJ2-5; D is unresolved. The germline V and J ends were trimmed by 6 bases and 5 bases, with 13 bases remaining between them. The CDR3 loop spans 13 amino acids. Germline-derived CDR1 and CDR2 are MGHRA and YSYEKL. CDR3: CASRLPPGETQYF. The CDR3 DNA reads as TGCGCCAGCAGGTTACCTCCTGGGGAGACCCAGTACTTC.

The J gene is TRBJ2-7, the V gene TRBV6-5, with D possibly being TRBD1 (6 bases). Looked up from germline, CDR1 is MNHEY and CDR2 is SVGAGI. This CDR3 is built from 15 residues. Deletions cut 4 bases from V and 1 base from J, with 14 bases between. CDR3 region: CASSFRPGHSYEQYF. The CDR3 bases are TGTGCCAGCAGTTTTCGCCCGGGACATTCCTACGAGCAGTACTTC.

CDR3 amino acids: CASSSTSGMWETQYF. For the CDR3, the DNA is TGTGCCAGCAGCTCGACTAGCGGGATGTGGGAGACCCAGTACTTC. The chain has TRBV11-3 and TRBJ2-5; 11 nucleotides align to TRBD2. The germline gives CDR1 SGHNT, CDR2 YENEEA. The junction had 6 bases not matched to a gene; V was cut back by 4 bases and J by 5 bases. The CDR3 has 15 amino acids.

This chain joins TRBV20-1 and TRBJ2-5; 15 bases line up with TRBD2. V lost 6 bases, J lost 5 bases, and 10 bases stayed unmatched. This CDR3 has 16 amino acids. The germline CDR1 and CDR2 sequences are DFQATT and SNEGSKA (reference sequence). The CDR3 sequence is CSATLGLAGGRETQYF. CDR3 in DNA: TGCAGTGCCACCCTCGGACTAGCGGGGGGGCGGGAGACCCAGTACTTC.